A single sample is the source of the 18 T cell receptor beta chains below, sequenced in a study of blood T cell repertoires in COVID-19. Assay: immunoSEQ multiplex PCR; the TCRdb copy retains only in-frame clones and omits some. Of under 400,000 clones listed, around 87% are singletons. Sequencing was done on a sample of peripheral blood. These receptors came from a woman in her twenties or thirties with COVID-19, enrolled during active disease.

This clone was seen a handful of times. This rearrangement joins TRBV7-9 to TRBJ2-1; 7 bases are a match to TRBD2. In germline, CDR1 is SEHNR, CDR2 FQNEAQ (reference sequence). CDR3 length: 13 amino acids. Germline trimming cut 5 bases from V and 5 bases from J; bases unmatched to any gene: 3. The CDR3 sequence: CASSEAGDNEQFF. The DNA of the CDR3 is TGTGCCAGCAGCGAGGCGGGGGACAATGAGCAGTTCTTC.

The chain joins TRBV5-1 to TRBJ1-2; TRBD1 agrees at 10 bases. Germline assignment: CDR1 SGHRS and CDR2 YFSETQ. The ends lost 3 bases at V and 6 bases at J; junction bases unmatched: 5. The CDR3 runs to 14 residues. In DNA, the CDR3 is TGCGCCAGCAGCTGGGGGACAGGGGCGGATGGCTACACCTTC. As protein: CASSWGTGADGYTF.

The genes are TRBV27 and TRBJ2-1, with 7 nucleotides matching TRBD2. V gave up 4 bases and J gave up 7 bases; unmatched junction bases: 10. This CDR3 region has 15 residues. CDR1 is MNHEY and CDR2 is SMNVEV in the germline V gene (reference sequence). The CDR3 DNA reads TGTGCCAGCAGTTACGGGGGGAGAGGTCGGAATGAGCAGTTCTTC. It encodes CASSYGGRGRNEQFF.

The chain's CDR3 is CASDIGGGSYEQYF. CDR3 nucleotides: TGTGCCAGCGACATTGGGGGAGGCTCCTACGAGCAGTACTTC. The V and J genes are TRBV7-2 and TRBJ2-7, with D possibly TRBD2 on 6 matching bases. Trimming removed 8 bases from V and 0 bases from J, with 14 bases in between. Germline V CDR1 and CDR2: SGHTA, FQGNSA. CDR3 length equals 14 residues.

CDR3 region: CASSLEGQGSDEQFF. In nucleotides, the CDR3 is TGCGCCAGCAGCTTGGAAGGACAGGGAAGCGATGAGCAGTTCTTC. The rearrangement joins TRBV5-1 to TRBJ2-1; TRBD1 matches 8 bases. This CDR3 is 15 amino acids long. V lost 0 bases to trimming and J lost 8 bases; unmatched junction nucleotides: 7. CDR1 is SGHRS, CDR2 YFSETQ, per germline.

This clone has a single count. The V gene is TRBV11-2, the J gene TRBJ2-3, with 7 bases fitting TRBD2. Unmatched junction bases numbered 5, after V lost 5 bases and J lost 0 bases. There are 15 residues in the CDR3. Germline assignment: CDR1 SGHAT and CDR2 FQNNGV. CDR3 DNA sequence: TGTGCCAGCAGCCTAAATAGCGGGAGCACAGATACGCAGTATTTT. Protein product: CASSLNSGSTDTQYF. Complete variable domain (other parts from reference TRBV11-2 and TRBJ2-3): EAGVAQSPRYKIIEKRQSVAFWCNPISGHATLYWYQQILGQGPKLLIQFQNNGVVDDSQLPKDRFSAERLKGVDSTLKIQPAKLEDSAVYLCASSLNSGSTDTQYFGPGTRLTVL.

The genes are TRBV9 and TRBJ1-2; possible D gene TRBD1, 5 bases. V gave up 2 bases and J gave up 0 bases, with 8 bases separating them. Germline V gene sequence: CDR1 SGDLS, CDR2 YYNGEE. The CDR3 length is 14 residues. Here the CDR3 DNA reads TGTGCCAGCAGCGTGACAGCAACTAACTATGGCTACACCTTC. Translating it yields CASSVTATNYGYTF.

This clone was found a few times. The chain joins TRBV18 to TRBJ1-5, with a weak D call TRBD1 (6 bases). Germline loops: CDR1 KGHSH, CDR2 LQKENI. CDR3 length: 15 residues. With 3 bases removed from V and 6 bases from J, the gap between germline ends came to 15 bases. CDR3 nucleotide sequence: TGTGCCAGCTCACCTCGGGACATTAGGGTTCAGCCCCAGCATTTT. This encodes CASSPRDIRVQPQHF.

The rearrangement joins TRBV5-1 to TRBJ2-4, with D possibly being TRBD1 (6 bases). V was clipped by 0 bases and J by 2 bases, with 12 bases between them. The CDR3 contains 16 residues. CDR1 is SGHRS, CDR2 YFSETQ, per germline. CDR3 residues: CASSLATGMSKNIQYF. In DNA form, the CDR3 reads TGCGCCAGCAGCTTGGCCACAGGGATGTCCAAAAACATTCAGTACTTC. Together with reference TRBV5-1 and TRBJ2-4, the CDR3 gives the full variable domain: KAGVTQTPRYLIKTRGQQVTLSCSPISGHRSVSWYQQTPGQGLQFLFEYFSETQRNKGNFPGRFSGRQFSNSRSEMNVSTLELGDSALYLCASSLATGMSKNIQYFGAGTRLSVL.

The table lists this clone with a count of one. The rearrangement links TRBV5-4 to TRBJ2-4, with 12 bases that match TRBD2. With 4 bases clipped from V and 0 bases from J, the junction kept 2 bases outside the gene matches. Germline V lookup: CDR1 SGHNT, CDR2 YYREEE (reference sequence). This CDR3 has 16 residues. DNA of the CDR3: TGTGCCAGCAGCCGACTAGCGGGAGAAGCCAAAAACATTCAGTACTTC. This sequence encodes CASSRLAGEAKNIQYF.

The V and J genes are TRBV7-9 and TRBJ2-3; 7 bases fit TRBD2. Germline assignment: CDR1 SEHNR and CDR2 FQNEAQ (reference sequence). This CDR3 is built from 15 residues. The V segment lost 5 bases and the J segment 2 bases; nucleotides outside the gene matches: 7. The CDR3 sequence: CASSPLGGITDTQYF. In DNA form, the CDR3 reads TGTGCCAGCAGCCCCCTGGGAGGGATCACAGATACGCAGTATTTT.

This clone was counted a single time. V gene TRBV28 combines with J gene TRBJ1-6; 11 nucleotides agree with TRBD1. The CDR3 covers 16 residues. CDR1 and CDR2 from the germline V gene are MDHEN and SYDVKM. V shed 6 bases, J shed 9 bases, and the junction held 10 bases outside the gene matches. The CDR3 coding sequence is TGTGCCAGCAGCGGACAGGGGGCGATAATTGGTTCACCCCTCCACTTT. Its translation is CASSGQGAIIGSPLHF.

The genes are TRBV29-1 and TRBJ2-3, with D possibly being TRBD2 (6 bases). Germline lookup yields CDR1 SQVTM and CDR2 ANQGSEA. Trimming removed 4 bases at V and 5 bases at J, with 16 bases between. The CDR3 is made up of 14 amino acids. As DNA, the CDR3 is TGCAGCGTTGGGAGGGCCCTAACAGTAGATACGCAGTATTTT. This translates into CSVGRALTVDTQYF.

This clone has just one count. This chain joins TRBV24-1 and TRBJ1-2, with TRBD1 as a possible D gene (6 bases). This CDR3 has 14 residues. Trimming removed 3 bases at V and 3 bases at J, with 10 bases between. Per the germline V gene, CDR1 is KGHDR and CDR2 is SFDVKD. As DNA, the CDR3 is TGTGCCACCAGTGATCCGGACAGAGACTATGGCTACACCTTC. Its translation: CATSDPDRDYGYTF.

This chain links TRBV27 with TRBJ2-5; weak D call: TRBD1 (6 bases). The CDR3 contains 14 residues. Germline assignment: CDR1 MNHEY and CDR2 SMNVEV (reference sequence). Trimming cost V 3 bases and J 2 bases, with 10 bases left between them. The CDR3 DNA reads TGTGCCAGCAGTTTTCTGGACAGACAAGAGACCCAGTACTTC. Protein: CASSFLDRQETQYF.

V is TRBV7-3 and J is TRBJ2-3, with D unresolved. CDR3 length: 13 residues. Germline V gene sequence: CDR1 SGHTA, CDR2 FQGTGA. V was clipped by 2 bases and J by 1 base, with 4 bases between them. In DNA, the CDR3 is TGTGCCAGCAGCTTACCCGGCACAGATACGCAGTATTTT. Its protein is CASSLPGTDTQYF.

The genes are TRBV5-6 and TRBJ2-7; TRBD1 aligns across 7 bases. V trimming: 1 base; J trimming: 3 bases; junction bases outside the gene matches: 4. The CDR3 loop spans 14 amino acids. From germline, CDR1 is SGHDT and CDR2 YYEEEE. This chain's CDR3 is CASSLTGAYYEQYF. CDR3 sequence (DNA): TGTGCCAGCAGCTTGACAGGGGCCTACTACGAGCAGTACTTC.

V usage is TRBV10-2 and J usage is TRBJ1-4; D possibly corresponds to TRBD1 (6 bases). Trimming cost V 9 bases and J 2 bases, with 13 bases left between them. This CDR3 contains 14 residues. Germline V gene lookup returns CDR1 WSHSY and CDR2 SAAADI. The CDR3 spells CASTKDSTNEKLFF. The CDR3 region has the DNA TGCGCCAGTACCAAGGACAGTACTAATGAAAAACTGTTTTTT.